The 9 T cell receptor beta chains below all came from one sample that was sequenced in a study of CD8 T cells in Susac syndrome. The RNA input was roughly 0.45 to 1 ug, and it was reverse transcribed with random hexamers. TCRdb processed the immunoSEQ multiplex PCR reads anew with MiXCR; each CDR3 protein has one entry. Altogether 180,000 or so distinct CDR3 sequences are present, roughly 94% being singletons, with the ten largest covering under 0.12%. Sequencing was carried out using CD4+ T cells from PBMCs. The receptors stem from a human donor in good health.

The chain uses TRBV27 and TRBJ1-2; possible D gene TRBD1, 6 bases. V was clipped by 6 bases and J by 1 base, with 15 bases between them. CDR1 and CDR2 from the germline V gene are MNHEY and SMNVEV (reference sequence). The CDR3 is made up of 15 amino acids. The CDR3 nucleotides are TGTGCCAGCAGACGAAAACCGGACAGTAACTATGGCTACACCTTC. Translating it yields CASRRKPDSNYGYTF.

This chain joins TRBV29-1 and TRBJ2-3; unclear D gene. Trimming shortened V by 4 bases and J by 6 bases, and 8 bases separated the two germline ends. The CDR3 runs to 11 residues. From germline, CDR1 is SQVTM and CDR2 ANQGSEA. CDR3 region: CSVVFPDTQYF. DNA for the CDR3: TGCAGCGTTGTATTTCCGGATACGCAGTATTTT.

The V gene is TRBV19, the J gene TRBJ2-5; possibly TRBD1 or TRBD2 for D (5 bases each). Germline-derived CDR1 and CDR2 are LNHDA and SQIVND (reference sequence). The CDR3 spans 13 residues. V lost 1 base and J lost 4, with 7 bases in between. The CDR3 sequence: CASSIAGGETQYF. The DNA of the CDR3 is TGTGCCAGTAGTATAGCTGGGGGAGAGACCCAGTACTTC.

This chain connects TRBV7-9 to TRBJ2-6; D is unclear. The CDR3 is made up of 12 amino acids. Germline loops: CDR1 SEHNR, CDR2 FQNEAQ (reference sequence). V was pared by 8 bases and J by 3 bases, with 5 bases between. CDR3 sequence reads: CASPSGANVLTF. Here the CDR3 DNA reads TGTGCCAGCCCCAGTGGGGCCAACGTCCTGACTTTC.

CDR3 DNA: TGTGCCACCAGCGAGGACAGTCACTATGGCTACACCTTC. As protein: CATSEDSHYGYTF. V gene TRBV24-1 combines with J gene TRBJ1-2; perhaps TRBD1 as D (6 bases). The germline CDR1 and CDR2 sequences are KGHDR and SFDVKD. The V and J ends lost 7 bases and 3 bases respectively, with 11 bases between them. The CDR3 covers 13 residues.

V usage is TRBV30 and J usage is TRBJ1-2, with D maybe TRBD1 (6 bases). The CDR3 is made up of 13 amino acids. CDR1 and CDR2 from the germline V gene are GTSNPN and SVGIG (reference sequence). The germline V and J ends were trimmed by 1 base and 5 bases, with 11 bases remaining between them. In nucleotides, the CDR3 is TGTGCCTGGAGTGACAGGGCGGAGTATGGCTACACCTTC. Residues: CAWSDRAEYGYTF. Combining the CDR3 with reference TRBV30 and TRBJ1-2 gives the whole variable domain SQTIHQWPATLVQPVGSPLSLECTVEGTSNPNLYWYRQAAGRGLQLLFYSVGIGQISSEVPQNLSASRPQDRQFILSSKKLLLSDSGFYLCAWSDRAEYGYTFGSGTRLTVV.

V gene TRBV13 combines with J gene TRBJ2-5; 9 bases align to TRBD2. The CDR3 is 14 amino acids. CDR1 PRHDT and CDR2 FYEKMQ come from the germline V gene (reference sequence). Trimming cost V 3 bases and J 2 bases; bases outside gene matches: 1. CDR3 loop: CASSLTSGQETQYF. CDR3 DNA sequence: TGTGCCAGCAGCTTGACTAGCGGTCAAGAGACCCAGTACTTC.

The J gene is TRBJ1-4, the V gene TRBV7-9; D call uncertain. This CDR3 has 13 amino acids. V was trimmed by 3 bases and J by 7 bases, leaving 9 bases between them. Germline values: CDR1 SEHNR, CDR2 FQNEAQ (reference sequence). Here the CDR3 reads CASSFRWSEKLFF. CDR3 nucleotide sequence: TGTGCCAGCAGCTTCAGGTGGAGTGAAAAACTGTTTTTT.

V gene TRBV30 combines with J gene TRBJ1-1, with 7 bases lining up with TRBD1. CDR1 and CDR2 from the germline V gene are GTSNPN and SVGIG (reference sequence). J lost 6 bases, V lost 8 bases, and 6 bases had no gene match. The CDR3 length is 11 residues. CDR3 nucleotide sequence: TGTGCCGGGAAACAGGGGCCTGAAGCTTTCTTT. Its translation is CAGKQGPEAFF.